This entry lists 7 T cell receptor beta chains sequenced from one sample in a study of cytomegalovirus exposure and HLA in healthy donors. PCR used 60 Vbeta primers and 13 Jbeta primers. The data were produced by immunoSEQ multiplex PCR, yet TCRdb's version contains in-frame clones alone and is incomplete. The sample includes roughly 150,000 clones, nearly 80% of them seen just once. Sequenced material: PBMCs. The origin of the receptors is a male donor in good health and CMV-seronegative.

The chain links TRBV6-6 to TRBJ1-3, with D possibly matching TRBD1 (5 bases). V shed 7 bases and J shed 1 base, with 11 bases lying between them. CDR3 size: 14 residues. The V gene's germline CDR1 is MNHNY and CDR2 SVGAGI (reference sequence). CDR3 sequence (DNA): TGTGCCAGCATCTGGGGGGGGTCTGGAAACACCATATATTTT. Its protein product is CASIWGGSGNTIYF.

This sequence joins TRBV12-5 and TRBJ2-7, with 7 bases lining up with TRBD1. J was trimmed by 5 bases and V by 6 bases; bases with no gene match: 4. The germline gives CDR1 LGHNT, CDR2 FRNRAP. The CDR3 covers 12 residues. The CDR3 is CASGLGTDEQYF. In nucleotides, the CDR3 is TGTGCTAGTGGACTCGGGACAGACGAGCAGTACTTC.

This chain links TRBV9 with TRBJ2-3, with 10 bases matching TRBD2. The CDR3 sequence is 16 residues long. CDR1 and CDR2 from the germline V gene are SGDLS and YYNGEE. The V segment lost 0 bases and the J segment 3 bases; nucleotides outside the gene matches: 4. The CDR3 loop reads CASSVGTSGATDTQYF. The CDR3, as DNA: TGTGCCAGCAGCGTAGGGACTAGCGGTGCAACAGATACGCAGTATTTT.

This clone was seen more than once but under ten times. The chain links TRBV6-5 to TRBJ1-2; 9 bases fit TRBD1. The V gene's germline CDR1 is MNHEY and CDR2 SVGAGI. The CDR3 totals 15 residues. V shed 5 bases, J shed 4 bases, and the junction held 8 bases outside the gene matches. The CDR3 loop is CASSRDRDVPYGYTF. The CDR3 DNA reads as TGTGCCAGCAGTCGGGACAGGGATGTTCCCTATGGCTACACCTTC.

V is TRBV28 and J is TRBJ2-5; tentatively, D is TRBD2 (7 bases). This CDR3 contains 16 residues. V lost 4 bases and J 1 base, leaving 16 bases between the germline ends. The V gene's germline CDR1 is MDHEN and CDR2 SYDVKM. The CDR3 nucleotides read TGTGCCAGCAGTTCCTTAGGGGGGGGTTCCCAAGAGACCCAGTACTTC. Protein sequence: CASSSLGGGSQETQYF. Full variable domain (remainder filled in from reference TRBV28 and TRBJ2-5): DVKVTQSSRYLVKRTGEKVFLECVQDMDHENMFWYRQDPGLGLRLIYFSYDVKMKEKGDIPEGYSVSREKKERFSLILESASTNQTSMYLCASSSLGGGSQETQYFGPGTRLLVL.

This clone was counted once. The CDR3 DNA reads as TGTGCCAGCAGCACTAGCGGGGGGTACTACGAGCAGTACTTC. As protein: CASSTSGGYYEQYF. The J gene is TRBJ2-7, the V gene TRBV7-9; 12 bases match TRBD2. Germline loops: CDR1 SEHNR, CDR2 FQNEAQ (reference sequence). The CDR3 extends over 14 amino acids. V shed 5 bases, J shed 3 bases, and the junction held 2 bases outside the gene matches.

This rearrangement joins TRBV6-5 to TRBJ1-4; D might be TRBD1 (5 bases). Germline V gene data show CDR1 as MNHEY and CDR2 as SVGAGI. The CDR3 extends over 12 amino acids. V dropped 10 bases and J dropped 3 bases, with 9 bases sitting between them. The CDR3 DNA reads as TGTGCCACGGGGGTGTCTAATGAAAAACTGTTTTTT. Protein product: CATGVSNEKLFF.